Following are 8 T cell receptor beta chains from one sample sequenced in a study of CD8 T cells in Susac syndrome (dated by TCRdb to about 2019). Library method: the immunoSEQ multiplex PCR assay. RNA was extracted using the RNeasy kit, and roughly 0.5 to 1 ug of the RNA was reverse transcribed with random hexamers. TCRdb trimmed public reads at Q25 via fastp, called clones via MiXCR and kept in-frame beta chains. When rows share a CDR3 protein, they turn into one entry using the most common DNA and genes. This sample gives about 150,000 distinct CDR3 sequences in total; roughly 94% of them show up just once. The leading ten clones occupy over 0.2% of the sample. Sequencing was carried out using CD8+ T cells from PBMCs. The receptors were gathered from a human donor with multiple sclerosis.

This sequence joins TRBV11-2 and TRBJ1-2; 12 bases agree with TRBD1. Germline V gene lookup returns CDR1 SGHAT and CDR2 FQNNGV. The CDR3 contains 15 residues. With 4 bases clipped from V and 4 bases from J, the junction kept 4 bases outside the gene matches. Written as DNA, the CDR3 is TGTGCCAGCAGCTCCCGGGACAGGGGGCTCTATGGCTACACCTTC. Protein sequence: CASSSRDRGLYGYTF. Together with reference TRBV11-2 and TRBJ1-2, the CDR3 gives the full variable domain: EAGVAQSPRYKIIEKRQSVAFWCNPISGHATLYWYQQILGQGPKLLIQFQNNGVVDDSQLPKDRFSAERLKGVDSTLKIQPAKLEDSAVYLCASSSRDRGLYGYTFGSGTRLTVV.

In DNA form, the CDR3 reads TGTGCCAGCAGGGGTAATAACTATGGCTACACCTTC. It yields the protein CASRGNNYGYTF. This chain connects TRBV7-9 to TRBJ1-2; D uncertain. The CDR3 has 12 amino acids. Germline CDR1 is SEHNR and CDR2 is FQNEAQ (reference sequence). Trimming shortened V by 6 bases and J by 1 base, and 6 bases separated the two germline ends. Variable domain in full (rest from reference TRBV7-9 and TRBJ1-2): DTGVSQNPRHKITKRGQNVTFRCDPISEHNRLYWYRQTLGQGPEFLTYFQNEAQLEKSRLLSDRFSAERPKGSFSTLEIQRTEQGDSAMYLCASRGNNYGYTFGSGTRLTVV.

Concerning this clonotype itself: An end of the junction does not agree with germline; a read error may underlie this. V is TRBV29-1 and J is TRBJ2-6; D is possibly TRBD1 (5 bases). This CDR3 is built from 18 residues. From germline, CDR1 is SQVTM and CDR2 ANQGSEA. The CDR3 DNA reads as TGCAGCGTTGACTTTAGAGACAGTGAAATCTCTGGGGCCAACGTCCTGATTTTC. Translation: CSVDFRDSEISGANVLIF.

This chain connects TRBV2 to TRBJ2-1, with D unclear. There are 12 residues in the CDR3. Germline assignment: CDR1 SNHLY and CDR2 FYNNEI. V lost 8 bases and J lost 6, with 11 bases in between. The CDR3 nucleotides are TGTGCCAGCCGCGGTGGCCCCAATGAGCAGTTCTTC. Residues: CASRGGPNEQFF.

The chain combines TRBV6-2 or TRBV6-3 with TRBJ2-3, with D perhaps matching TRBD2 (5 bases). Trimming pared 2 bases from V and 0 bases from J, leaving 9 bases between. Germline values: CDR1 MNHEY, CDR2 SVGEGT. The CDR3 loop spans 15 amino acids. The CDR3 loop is CASSYEEESTDTQYF. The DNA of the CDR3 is TGTGCCAGCAGTTACGAGGAGGAAAGCACAGATACGCAGTATTTT.

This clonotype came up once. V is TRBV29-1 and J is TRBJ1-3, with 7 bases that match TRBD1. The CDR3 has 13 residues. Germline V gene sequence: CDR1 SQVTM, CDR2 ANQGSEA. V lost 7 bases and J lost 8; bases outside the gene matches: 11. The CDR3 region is CSADPGQPDTIYF. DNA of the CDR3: TGCAGCGCTGACCCGGGACAGCCCGACACCATATATTTT.

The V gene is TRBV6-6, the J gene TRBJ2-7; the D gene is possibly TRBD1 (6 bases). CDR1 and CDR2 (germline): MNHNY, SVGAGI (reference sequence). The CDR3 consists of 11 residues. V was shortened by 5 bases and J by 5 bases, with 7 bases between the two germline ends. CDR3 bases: TGTGCCAGCAGTCACAGGGACGAGCAGTACTTC. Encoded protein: CASSHRDEQYF.

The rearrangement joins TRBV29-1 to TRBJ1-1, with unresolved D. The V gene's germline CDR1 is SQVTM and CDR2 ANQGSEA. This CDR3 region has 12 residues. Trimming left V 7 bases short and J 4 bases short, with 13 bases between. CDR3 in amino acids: CSAVTRVTEAFF. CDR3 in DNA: TGCAGCGCCGTGACCCGTGTCACTGAAGCTTTCTTT.